The source of this T cell receptor beta chain is a study of control samples from healthy donors and cancer patients. Clones were read by immunoSEQ multiplex PCR, and TCRdb kept only the in-frame ones, dropping some. The sample has about 150,000 clones; 90% to 95% are singletons. This clonotype was sampled from a woman aged 35 to 49 in good health. Source material: blood.

In DNA, the CDR3 is TGCGCCAGCAGCTCGAGCGGGAGTCGGGACGAGCAGTACTTC. As protein: CASSSSGSRDEQYF. V and J are TRBV5-1 and TRBJ2-7; 8 bases align to TRBD2. The CDR3 covers 14 residues. The V gene end was trimmed by 3 bases and the J gene end by 5 bases; junction bases not matched to a gene: 7. CDR1 and CDR2 (germline): SGHRS, YFSETQ.